This entry is about one T cell receptor (beta chain). The data belong to a study of blood T cell repertoires in COVID-19. At the level of the study: Sites in the United States, Italy and Spain provided acute and convalescent COVID-19 samples. Sources were T cells, B-cell-depleted T cells, or PBMCs; the material itself was cDNA or gDNA.

This CDR3 is built from 15 residues. In germline, CDR1 is SGHTA, CDR2 FQGNSA. J gave up 7 bases and V 3 bases, and 6 bases lay outside the gene matches. Under the authors' procedure: The assay estimated nucleated cells by amplifying reference gene primers. Sequenced by immunoSEQ multiplex PCR; TCRdb stores in-frame clones only, minus some. V and J calls plus clone size are reproduced from that table; the DNA served to infer D and trimming. The data hold about 140,000 clones, with about 90% observed a single time. The chain couples TRBV7-2 to TRBJ2-1; 10 nucleotides align to TRBD2. The sequencing input was peripheral blood. The TCR originated in an elderly woman with acute or convalescent COVID-19. DNA of the CDR3: TGTGCCAGCAGCTTGAGCGGGGGGGCCGGGAATGAGCAGTTCTTC. Protein sequence: CASSLSGGAGNEQFF.